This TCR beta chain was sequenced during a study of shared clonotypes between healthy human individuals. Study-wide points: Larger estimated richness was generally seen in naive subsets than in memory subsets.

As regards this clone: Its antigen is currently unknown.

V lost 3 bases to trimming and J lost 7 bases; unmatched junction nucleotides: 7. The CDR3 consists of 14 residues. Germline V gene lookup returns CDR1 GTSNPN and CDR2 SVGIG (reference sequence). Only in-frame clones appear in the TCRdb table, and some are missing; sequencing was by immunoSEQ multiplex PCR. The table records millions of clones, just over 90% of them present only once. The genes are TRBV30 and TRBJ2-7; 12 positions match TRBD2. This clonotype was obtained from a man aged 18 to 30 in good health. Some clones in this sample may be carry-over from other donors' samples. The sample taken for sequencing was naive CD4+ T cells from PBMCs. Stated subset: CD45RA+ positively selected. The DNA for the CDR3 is TGTGCCTGGAGAACACTAGCGGGAGGAGCTGAGCAGTACTTC. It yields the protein CAWRTLAGGAEQYF.